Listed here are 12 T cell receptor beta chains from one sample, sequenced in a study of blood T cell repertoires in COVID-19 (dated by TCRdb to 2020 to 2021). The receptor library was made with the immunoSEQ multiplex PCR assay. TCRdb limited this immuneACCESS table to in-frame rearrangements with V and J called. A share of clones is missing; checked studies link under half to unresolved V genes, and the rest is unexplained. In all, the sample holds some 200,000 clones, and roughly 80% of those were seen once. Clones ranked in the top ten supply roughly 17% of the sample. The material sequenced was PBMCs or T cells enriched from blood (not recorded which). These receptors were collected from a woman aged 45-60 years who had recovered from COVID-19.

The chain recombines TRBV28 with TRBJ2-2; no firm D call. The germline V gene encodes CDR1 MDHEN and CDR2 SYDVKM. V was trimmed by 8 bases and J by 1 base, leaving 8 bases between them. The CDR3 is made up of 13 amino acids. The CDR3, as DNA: TGTGCCAGCCCGTCGGGGAACACCGGGGAGCTGTTTTTT. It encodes CASPSGNTGELFF.

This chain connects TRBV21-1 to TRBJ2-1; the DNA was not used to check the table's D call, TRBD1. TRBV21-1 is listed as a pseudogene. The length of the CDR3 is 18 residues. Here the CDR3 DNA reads TGTGCCAGCAGCAAGGTTGAACAGGTCCCACGCTCCTACAATGAGCAGTTCTTC. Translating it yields CASSKVEQVPRSYNEQFF.

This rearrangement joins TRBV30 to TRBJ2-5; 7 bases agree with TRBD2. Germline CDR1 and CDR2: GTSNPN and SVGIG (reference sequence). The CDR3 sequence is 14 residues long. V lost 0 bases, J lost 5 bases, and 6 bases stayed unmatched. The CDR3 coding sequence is TGTGCCTGGAGTGTTGCGGGGGAGGGTGAGACCCAGTACTTC. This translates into CAWSVAGEGETQYF. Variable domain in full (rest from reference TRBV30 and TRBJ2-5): SQTIHQWPATLVQPVGSPLSLECTVEGTSNPNLYWYRQAAGRGLQLLFYSVGIGQISSEVPQNLSASRPQDRQFILSSKKLLLSDSGFYLCAWSVAGEGETQYFGPGTRLLVL.

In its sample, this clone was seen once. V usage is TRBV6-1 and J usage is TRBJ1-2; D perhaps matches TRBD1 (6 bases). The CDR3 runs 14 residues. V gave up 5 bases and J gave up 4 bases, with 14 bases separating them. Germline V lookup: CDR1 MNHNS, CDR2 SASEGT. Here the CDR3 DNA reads TGTGCCAGCAGTCCGGGACAAGACCTCTATGGCTACACCTTC. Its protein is CASSPGQDLYGYTF.

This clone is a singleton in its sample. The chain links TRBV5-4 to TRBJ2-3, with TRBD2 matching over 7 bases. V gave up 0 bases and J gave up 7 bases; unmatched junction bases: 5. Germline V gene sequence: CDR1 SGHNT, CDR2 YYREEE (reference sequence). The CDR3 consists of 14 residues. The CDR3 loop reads CASSLGTSTNTQYF. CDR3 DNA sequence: TGTGCCAGCAGCTTGGGGACTAGTACGAATACGCAGTATTTT.

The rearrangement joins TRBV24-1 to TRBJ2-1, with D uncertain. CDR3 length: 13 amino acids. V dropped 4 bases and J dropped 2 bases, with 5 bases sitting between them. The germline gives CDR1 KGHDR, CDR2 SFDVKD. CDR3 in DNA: TGTGCCACCAGTGACGGAGCCTACAATGAGCAGTTCTTC. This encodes CATSDGAYNEQFF.

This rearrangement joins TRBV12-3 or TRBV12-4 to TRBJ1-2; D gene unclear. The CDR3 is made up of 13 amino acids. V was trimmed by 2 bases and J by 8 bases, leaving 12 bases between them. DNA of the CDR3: TGTGCCAGCAGTTTAAGGAGGGTGGGCGGCTACACCTTC. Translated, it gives CASSLRRVGGYTF.

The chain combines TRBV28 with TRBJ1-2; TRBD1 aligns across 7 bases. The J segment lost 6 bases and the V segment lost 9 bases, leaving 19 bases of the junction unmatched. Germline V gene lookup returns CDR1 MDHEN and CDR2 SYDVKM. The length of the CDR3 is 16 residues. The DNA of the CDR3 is TGTGCCAGTACTGCGAGGGCAGGGGGGTCGCAGGATGGCTACACCTTC. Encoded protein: CASTARAGGSQDGYTF.

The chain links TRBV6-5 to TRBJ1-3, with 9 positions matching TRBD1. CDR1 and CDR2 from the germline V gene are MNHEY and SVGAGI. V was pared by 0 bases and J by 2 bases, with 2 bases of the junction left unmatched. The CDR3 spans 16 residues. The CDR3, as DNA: TGTGCCAGCAGTTACTCCAGGACAGGGGCTGGAAACACCATATATTTT. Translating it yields CASSYSRTGAGNTIYF.

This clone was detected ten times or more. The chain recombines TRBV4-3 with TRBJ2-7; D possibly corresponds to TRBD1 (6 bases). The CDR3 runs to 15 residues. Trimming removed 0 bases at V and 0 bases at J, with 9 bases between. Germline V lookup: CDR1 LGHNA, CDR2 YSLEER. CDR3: CASSQERDNSYEQYF. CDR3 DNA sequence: TGCGCCAGCAGCCAAGAGAGGGACAACTCCTACGAGCAGTACTTC.

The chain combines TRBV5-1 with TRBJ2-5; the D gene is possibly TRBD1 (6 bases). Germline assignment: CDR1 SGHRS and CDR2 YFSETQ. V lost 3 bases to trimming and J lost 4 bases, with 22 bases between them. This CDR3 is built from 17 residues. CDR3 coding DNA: TGCGCCAGCAGCTCATCCCAAGGAACAGGGCTGATAGAGACCCAGTACTTC. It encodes CASSSSQGTGLIETQYF.

CDR3 residues: CASSLLAYQETQYF. CDR3 coding DNA: TGTGCCAGCTCCCTACTAGCGTACCAAGAGACCCAGTACTTC. V is TRBV18 and J is TRBJ2-5, with 7 bases matching TRBD2. Germline V lookup: CDR1 KGHSH, CDR2 LQKENI. The CDR3 runs 14 residues. The junction had 4 bases not matched to a gene; V was cut back by 6 bases and J by 0 bases.